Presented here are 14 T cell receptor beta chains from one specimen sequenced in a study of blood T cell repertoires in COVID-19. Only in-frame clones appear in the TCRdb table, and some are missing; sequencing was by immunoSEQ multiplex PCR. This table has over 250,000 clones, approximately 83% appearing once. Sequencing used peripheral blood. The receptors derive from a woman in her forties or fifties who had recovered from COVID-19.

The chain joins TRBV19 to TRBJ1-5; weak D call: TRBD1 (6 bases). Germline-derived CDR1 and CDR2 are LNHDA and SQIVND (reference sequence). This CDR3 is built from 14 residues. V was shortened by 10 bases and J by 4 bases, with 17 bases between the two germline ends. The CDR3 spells CATVKQGANQPQHF. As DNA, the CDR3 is TGTGCCACTGTAAAACAGGGAGCTAATCAGCCCCAGCATTTT.

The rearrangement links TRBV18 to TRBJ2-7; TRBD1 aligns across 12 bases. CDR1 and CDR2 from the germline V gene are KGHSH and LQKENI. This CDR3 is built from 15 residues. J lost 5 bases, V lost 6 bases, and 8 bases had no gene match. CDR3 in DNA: TGTGCCAGCTCGCCCTGGGACAGGGGGCCCCACGAGCAGTACTTC. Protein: CASSPWDRGPHEQYF.

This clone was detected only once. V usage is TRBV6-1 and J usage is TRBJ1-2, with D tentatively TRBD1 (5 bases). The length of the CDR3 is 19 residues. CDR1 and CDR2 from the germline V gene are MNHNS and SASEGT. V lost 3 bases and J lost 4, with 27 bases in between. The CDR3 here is CASSDALEFSLQGTYGYTF. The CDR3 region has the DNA TGTGCCAGCAGTGATGCGCTAGAGTTTTCTCTTCAGGGTACCTATGGCTACACCTTC.

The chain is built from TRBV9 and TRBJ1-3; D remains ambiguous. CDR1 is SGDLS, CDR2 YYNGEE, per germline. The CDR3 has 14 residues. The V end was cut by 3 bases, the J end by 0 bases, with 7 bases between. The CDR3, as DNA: TGTGCCAGCAGCGAAGAGAACTCTGGAAACACCATATATTTT. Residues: CASSEENSGNTIYF.

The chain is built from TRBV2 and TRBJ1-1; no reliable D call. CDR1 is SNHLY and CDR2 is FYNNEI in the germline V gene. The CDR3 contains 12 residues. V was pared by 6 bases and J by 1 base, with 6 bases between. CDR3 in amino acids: CASRQQNTEAFF. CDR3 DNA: TGTGCCAGCAGACAGCAGAACACTGAAGCTTTCTTT. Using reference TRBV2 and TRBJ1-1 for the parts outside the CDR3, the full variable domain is EPEVTQTPSHQVTQMGQEVILRCVPISNHLYFYWYRQILGQKVEFLVSFYNNEISEKSEIFDDQFSVERPDGSNFTLKIRSTKLEDSAMYFCASRQQNTEAFFGQGTRLTVV.

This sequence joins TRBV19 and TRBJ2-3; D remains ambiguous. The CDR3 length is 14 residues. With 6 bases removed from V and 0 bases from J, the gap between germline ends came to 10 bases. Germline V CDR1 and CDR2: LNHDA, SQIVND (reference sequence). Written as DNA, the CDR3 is TGTGCCAGTAGACCAGGCCTTAGCACAGATACGCAGTATTTT. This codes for CASRPGLSTDTQYF.

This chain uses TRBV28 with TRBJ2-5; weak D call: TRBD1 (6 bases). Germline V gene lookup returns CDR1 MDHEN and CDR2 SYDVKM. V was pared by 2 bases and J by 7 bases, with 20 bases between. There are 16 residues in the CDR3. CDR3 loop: CASSLMGRGHQGTQYF. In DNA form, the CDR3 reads TGTGCCAGCAGTTTAATGGGCAGGGGCCACCAGGGGACCCAGTACTTC. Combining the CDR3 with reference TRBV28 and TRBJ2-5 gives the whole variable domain DVKVTQSSRYLVKRTGEKVFLECVQDMDHENMFWYRQDPGLGLRLIYFSYDVKMKEKGDIPEGYSVSREKKERFSLILESASTNQTSMYLCASSLMGRGHQGTQYFGPGTRLLVL.

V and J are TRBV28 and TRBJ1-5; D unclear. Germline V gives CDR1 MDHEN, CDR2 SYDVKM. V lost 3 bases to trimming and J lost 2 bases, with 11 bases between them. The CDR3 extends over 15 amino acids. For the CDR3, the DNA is TGTGCCAGCAGTTTGTTTCAGTCCGGCAATCAGCCCCAGCATTTT. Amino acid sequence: CASSLFQSGNQPQHF.

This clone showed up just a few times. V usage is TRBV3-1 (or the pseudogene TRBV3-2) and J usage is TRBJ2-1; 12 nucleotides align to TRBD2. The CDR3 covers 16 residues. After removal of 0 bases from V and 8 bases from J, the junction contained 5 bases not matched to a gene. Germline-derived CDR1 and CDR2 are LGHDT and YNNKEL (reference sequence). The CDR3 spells CASSQDASGGAYEQFF. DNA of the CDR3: TGTGCCAGCAGCCAAGATGCTAGCGGGGGGGCATATGAGCAGTTCTTC.

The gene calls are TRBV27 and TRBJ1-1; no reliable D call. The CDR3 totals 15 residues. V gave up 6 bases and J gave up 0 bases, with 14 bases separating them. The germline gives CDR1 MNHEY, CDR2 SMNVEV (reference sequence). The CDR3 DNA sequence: TGTGCCAGCAGCCGGGCGGGAGTCTTGAACACTGAAGCTTTCTTT. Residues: CASSRAGVLNTEAFF.

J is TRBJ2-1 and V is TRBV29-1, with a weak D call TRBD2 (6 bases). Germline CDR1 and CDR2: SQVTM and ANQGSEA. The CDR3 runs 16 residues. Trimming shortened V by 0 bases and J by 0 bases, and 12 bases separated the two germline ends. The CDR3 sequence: CSVEDQERASYNEQFF. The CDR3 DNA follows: TGCAGCGTTGAAGATCAGGAGCGGGCCTCCTACAATGAGCAGTTCTTC.

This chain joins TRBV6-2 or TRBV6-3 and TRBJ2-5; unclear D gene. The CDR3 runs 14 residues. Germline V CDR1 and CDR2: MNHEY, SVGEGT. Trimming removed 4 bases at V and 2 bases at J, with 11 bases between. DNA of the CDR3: TGTGCCAGCAGTTCTTGGTCGGTTCAAGAGACCCAGTACTTC. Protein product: CASSSWSVQETQYF.

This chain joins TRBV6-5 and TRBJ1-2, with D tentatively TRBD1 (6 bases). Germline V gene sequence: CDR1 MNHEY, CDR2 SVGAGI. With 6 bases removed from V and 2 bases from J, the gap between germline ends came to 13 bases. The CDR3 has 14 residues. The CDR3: CASRDRTVNYGYTF. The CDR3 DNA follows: TGTGCCAGCAGAGACCGGACAGTGAACTATGGCTACACCTTC.

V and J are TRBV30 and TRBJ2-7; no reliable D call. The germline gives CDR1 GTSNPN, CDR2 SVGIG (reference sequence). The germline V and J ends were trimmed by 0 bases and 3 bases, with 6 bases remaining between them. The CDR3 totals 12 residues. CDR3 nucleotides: TGTGCCTGGAGTGTTCAGAACTACGAGCAGTACTTC. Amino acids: CAWSVQNYEQYF. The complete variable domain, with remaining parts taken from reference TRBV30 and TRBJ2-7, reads SQTIHQWPATLVQPVGSPLSLECTVEGTSNPNLYWYRQAAGRGLQLLFYSVGIGQISSEVPQNLSASRPQDRQFILSSKKLLLSDSGFYLCAWSVQNYEQYFGPGTRLTVT.